This TCR beta chain is drawn from a study of OX40 agonist ivuxolimab in advanced cancers. For the study at large: Patients received the agonistic anti-OX40 (CD134) antibody ivuxolimab.

Study results and caveats: Patients with a partial response at 0.1-3.0 mg/kg had among the lowest clonal expansion.

CDR1 is SNHLY, CDR2 FYNNEI, per germline. The CDR3 has 16 amino acids. V dropped 6 bases and J dropped 6; count of bases not matched to a gene: 6. Points on this clone: Its antigen is undetermined.

The protocol was immunoSEQ multiplex PCR, while the TCRdb copy is restricted to in-frame clones and leaves out a portion. The sample holds fewer than 65,000 clones, approximately 86% seen once. The receptor was derived from an adult with an advanced solid tumor such as melanoma, head and neck, liver or kidney cancer. V gene TRBV2 combines with J gene TRBJ2-2; 14 positions agree with TRBD2. Sequenced here: CD4+ or CD8+ T cells sorted from blood, sampled in a trial of the OX40 agonist ivuxolimab. In DNA, the CDR3 is TGTGCCAGCAGGCGGACTAGCGGGGGGTCCCCCGGGGAGCTGTTTTTT. Its translation: CASRRTSGGSPGELFF.